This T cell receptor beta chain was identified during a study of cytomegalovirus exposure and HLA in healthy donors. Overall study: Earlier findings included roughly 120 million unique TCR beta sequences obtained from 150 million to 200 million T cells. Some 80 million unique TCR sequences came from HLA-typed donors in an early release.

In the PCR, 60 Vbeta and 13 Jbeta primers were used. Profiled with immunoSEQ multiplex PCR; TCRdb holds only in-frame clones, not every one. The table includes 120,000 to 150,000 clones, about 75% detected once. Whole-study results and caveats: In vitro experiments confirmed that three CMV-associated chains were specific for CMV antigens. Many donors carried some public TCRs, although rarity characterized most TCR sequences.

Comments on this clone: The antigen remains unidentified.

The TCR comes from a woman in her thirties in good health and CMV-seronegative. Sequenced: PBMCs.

The chain's CDR3 is CASSRGGEGNTIYF. Here the CDR3 DNA reads TGCGCCAGCAGCCGAGGTGGGGAGGGAAACACCATATATTTT. The chain carries TRBV5-1 and TRBJ1-3; D gene uncertain. Germline V CDR1 and CDR2: SGHRS, YFSETQ. Trimming took off 4 bases at V and 4 bases at J, with 12 bases between the two ends. The CDR3 contains 14 residues. Based on the CDR3 plus reference TRBV5-1 and TRBJ1-3, the full variable domain is KAGVTQTPRYLIKTRGQQVTLSCSPISGHRSVSWYQQTPGQGLQFLFEYFSETQRNKGNFPGRFSGRQFSNSRSEMNVSTLELGDSALYLCASSRGGEGNTIYFGEGSWLTVV.